Detailed here is one T cell receptor beta chain. The target of this receptor is not known. Each CD8+ T cell subset was flow-sorted in triplicate, with roughly 310,000 cells per subset placed directly into RLT lysis buffer. To keep memory contaminants out, a stringent definition of naive CD8+ T cells was applied: CD45RO-CCR7+CD27+CD95-. Standard density gradient centrifugation was used to isolate peripheral blood mononuclear cells from buffy coats. Naive CXCR3-negative and CXCR3-positive CD8+ T cells were flow-sorted on a FACSAria III. Total RNA was extracted from sorted cells with an RNeasy Mini Kit. The sample belongs to a study of CXCR3-negative and CXCR3-positive naive CD8 T cells (dated by TCRdb to about 2019). A note on the overall study: In total, about 130 million TRB reads were obtained, or roughly 1.5 +/- 0.3 million reads per library. Naive subsets from five or six donors and memory cells from 3 donors were included in the TRBV-TRBJ cluster analysis. Diversity and physicochemical repertoire analyses were performed on about a dozen donors pooled from two independent experiments.

TCRdb lists the instrument as NextSeq 550. The Human TCR Profiling Kit (MiLaboratory) was used to prepare UMI-labeled 5' RACE TRB cDNA libraries. cDNA synthesis used the entire amount of extracted RNA, and PCR amplification then used the entire amount of cDNA produced. Libraries were prepared in parallel with an identical number of PCR cycles. The paper's processing steps were these. With a minimum of two reads required per UMI, MIGEC and MiXCR pulled out about 57,000 +/- 9,900 unique UMI-labeled TRB cDNA molecules from each library. On average, 40,000 +/- 10,000 functional in-frame TRB CDR3 nucleotide clonotypes lacking stop codons were found per library. Diversity metrics, including normalized Shannon-Wiener and Chao1, were computed in VDJtools after downsampling to 5000 UMI-labeled TRB molecules per sample. Clonotype-size-weighted physicochemical properties of the central five CDR3 residues (interaction energy, strength, volume and Kidera factor 4) were computed in VDJtools. TCRdb reprocessed the public reads and reports one entry per CDR3 protein sequence, without DNA. The authors' filters were not applied to this entry. The table held for this sample gives 100,000 to 150,000 distinct CDR3 sequences. Together, the top ten hold about 0.61% of the sample.

CDR1 and CDR2 were assigned from the germline V gene (reference sequence) as SSHAT and FNYEAQ. The CDR3 starts with the cysteine, ends with the phenylalanine, and has 14 residues. No coding sequence is recorded. The paper as a whole reports these results and caveats: Compared with CXCR3-negative naive cells, CXCR3-positive naive cells had TRB CDR3s with higher hydrophobicity (lower Kidera factor 4), lower energy, and higher strength and volume indices. Surface CD5, linked to self-reactivity in mice, was comparable between naive subsets; TCR interaction strength was therefore also inferred from TRB CDR3 physicochemical properties. Both naive subsets had comparably high repertoire diversity, while memory CD8+ T cells had much lower repertoire diversity. Naive CXCR3-negative and CXCR3-positive cells from the same donor showed similar TRBV-TRBJ usage, whereas memory cells showed distinct patterns. Because CXCR3 expression was partially decreased after cryopreservation, freshly isolated PBMCs were used for most assays.

The chain links TRBV7-7 with TRBJ2-1; TCRdb picks TRBD1, but there is no DNA to check that call. This sequence originates from a human donor in good health. Some clones in this sample may be carry-over from other donors' samples. The sample taken for sequencing was naive CXCR3+ CD8+ T cells from blood. This specimen's cell subset or site label, interpreted: CD45RO-CCR7+CD27+CD95- naive CD8+ T cells expressing CXCR3 (TNR3+). CDR3 protein: CASSLGSGNFEQFF.